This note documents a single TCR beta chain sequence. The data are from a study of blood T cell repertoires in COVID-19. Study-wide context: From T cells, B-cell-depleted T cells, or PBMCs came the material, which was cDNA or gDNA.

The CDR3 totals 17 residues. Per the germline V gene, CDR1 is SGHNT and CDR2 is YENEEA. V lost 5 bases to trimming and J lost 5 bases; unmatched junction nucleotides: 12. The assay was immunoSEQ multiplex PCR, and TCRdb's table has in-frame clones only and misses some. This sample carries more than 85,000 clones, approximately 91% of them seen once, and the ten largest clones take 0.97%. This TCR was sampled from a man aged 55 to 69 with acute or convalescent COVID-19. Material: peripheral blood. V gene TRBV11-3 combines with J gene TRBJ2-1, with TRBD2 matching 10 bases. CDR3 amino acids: CASSPSQREGLDNEQFF. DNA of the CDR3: TGTGCCAGCAGCCCATCCCAGCGGGAGGGCCTCGACAATGAGCAGTTCTTC.